These 23 T cell receptor beta chains came from one sample sequenced in a study of T cells after yellow fever vaccination. TCRdb re-derived calls from the 5' RACE reads in MiXCR, one entry per CDR3 protein. The repertoire holds some 600,000 distinct CDR3 sequences, about a sixth seen once, with approximately 15% in the top ten. Sequenced here: PBMCs, sampled 5 to 6 days after the first yellow fever vaccination. Source of these receptors: a young man who received the YFV17D yellow fever vaccine.

The chain joins TRBV7-2 to TRBJ2-5; a possible D gene is TRBD2 (6 bases). Germline CDR1 is SGHTA and CDR2 is FQGNSA. This CDR3 contains 15 residues. Trimming shortened V by 5 bases and J by 1 base, and 14 bases separated the two germline ends. CDR3 region: CASSPRPGSQETQYF. CDR3 nucleotide sequence: TGTGCCAGCAGCCCCCGCCCCGGGAGCCAAGAGACCCAGTACTTC.

The gene calls are TRBV4-3 and TRBJ1-2, with D hard to call. V dropped 0 bases and J dropped 6 bases, with 17 bases sitting between them. This CDR3 has 16 amino acids. Per germline, CDR1 LGHNA and CDR2 YSLEER. The CDR3 sequence is CASSQEYRVAFHGYTF. The CDR3 coding sequence is TGCGCCAGCAGCCAAGAGTATAGGGTGGCATTCCATGGCTACACCTTC.

This clonotype was observed a few times. The chain recombines TRBV7-2 with TRBJ2-6; the match to TRBD2 covers 9 bases. The V and J ends lost 1 base and 4 bases, in that order; junction bases with no gene match: 5. This CDR3 spans 17 amino acids. Germline-derived CDR1 and CDR2 are SGHTA and FQGNSA. CDR3 sequence reads: CASSLGGGGLGANVLTF. Here the CDR3 DNA reads TGTGCCAGCAGCTTAGGCGGGGGGGGCCTGGGGGCCAACGTCCTGACTTTC.

This clonotype showed up many times. CDR3 coding DNA: TGTGCCACCAGTGATCCGAGGGGTGGTGAGCAGTTCTTC. This gives the protein CATSDPRGGEQFF. The rearrangement uses TRBV24-1 and TRBJ2-1, with D perhaps given as TRBD1 or TRBD2 (5 bases each). This CDR3 comprises 13 residues. Germline V lookup: CDR1 KGHDR, CDR2 SFDVKD. V was clipped by 3 bases and J by 9 bases, with 11 bases between them.

The chain has TRBV6-1 and TRBJ1-2; D might be TRBD1 (5 bases). The V and J ends lost 7 bases and 2 bases respectively, with 14 bases between them. Germline CDR1 is MNHNS and CDR2 is SASEGT. CDR3 length: 14 amino acids. The CDR3 DNA reads TGTGCCAGCACCGTGGCCGCAGGGAACTATGGCTACACCTTC. As protein: CASTVAAGNYGYTF.

This clonotype was observed at least ten times. The chain has TRBV12-3 or TRBV12-4 and TRBJ2-3, with D perhaps matching TRBD2 (5 bases). V lost 6 bases to trimming and J lost 6 bases, with 16 bases between them. The CDR3 consists of 14 residues. CDR3 amino acids: CASSPTRGYDTQYF. The CDR3 DNA reads as TGTGCCAGCAGCCCCACTAGAGGGTATGATACGCAGTATTTT.

This sequence joins TRBV29-1 and TRBJ2-5; 7 bases are a match to TRBD2. The trim removed 4 bases at V and 5 bases at J, leaving 13 bases unmatched. Germline CDR1 SQVTM, CDR2 ANQGSEA. The CDR3 totals 15 residues. The CDR3 spells CSVVRGVSSAETQYF. The CDR3 DNA reads as TGCAGCGTTGTTCGGGGGGTGAGTTCAGCGGAGACCCAGTACTTC. Full variable domain (missing parts from reference TRBV29-1 and TRBJ2-5): SAVISQKPSRDICQRGTSLTIQCQVDSQVTMMFWYRQQPGQSLTLIATANQGSEATYESGFVIDKFPISRPNLTFSTLTVSNMSPEDSSIYLCSVVRGVSSAETQYFGPGTRLLVL.

This clonotype was counted between two and nine times. The rearrangement uses TRBV10-3 and TRBJ1-1; TRBD1 agrees at 7 bases. Per the germline V gene, CDR1 is ENHRY and CDR2 is SYGVKD. The V and J ends lost 6 bases and 1 base, in that order; junction bases with no gene match: 5. The CDR3 runs 14 residues. The CDR3 here is CAIRTRTGNTEAFF. For the CDR3, the DNA is TGTGCCATCAGGACCCGGACAGGGAACACTGAAGCTTTCTTT.

This clonotype was seen more than once but under ten times. The chain employs TRBV4-3 and TRBJ2-3; D is undetermined. The CDR3 has 16 residues. Germline V gene data show CDR1 as LGHNA and CDR2 as YSLEER. Trimming took off 0 bases at V and 4 bases at J, with 14 bases between the two ends. CDR3 loop: CASSQEDRRESDTQYF. The DNA for the CDR3 is TGCGCCAGCAGCCAAGAGGATCGAAGGGAATCAGATACGCAGTATTTT.

The chain employs TRBV12-3 or TRBV12-4 and TRBJ1-5, with TRBD1 as a possible D gene (5 bases). This CDR3 is 13 amino acids long. Trimming pared 6 bases from V and 7 bases from J, leaving 13 bases between. CDR3 amino acids: CASRGQGRQPQHF. The DNA of the CDR3 is TGTGCCAGCAGAGGCCAGGGAAGGCAGCCCCAGCATTTT.

The genes are TRBV7-8 and TRBJ2-2; 16 positions match TRBD2. Losses at the gene ends were 5 bases for V and 1 base for J; bases not matched to a gene: 7. The CDR3 spans 19 residues. The germline V gene has CDR1 SGHVS and CDR2 FQNEAQ. The CDR3 protein is CASSLPGLAGGGNTGELFF. The CDR3 coding sequence is TGTGCCAGCAGCCTCCCGGGACTAGCGGGGGGGGGGAACACCGGGGAGCTGTTTTTT. The full variable domain, with the rest looked up from reference TRBV7-8 and TRBJ2-2, is GAGVSQSPRYKVAKRGQDVALRCDPISGHVSLFWYQQALGQGPEFLTYFQNEAQLDKSGLPSDRFFAERPEGSVSTLKIQRTQQEDSAVYLCASSLPGLAGGGNTGELFFGEGSRLTVL.

The sample holds a few counts of this clonotype. CDR3 DNA sequence: TGTGCCAGCAGCCAAGGGTCGGGGGGGCTTGGAGAGACCCAGTACTTC. As protein: CASSQGSGGLGETQYF. The chain recombines TRBV3-1 with TRBJ2-5; 8 bases fit TRBD2. The V gene end was trimmed by 1 base and the J gene end by 4 bases; junction bases not matched to a gene: 8. CDR3 length: 16 residues. The germline gives CDR1 LGHDT, CDR2 YNNKEL (reference sequence).

V gene TRBV2 combines with J gene TRBJ2-6, with D hard to call. Germline V gene lookup returns CDR1 SNHLY and CDR2 FYNNEI. The CDR3 runs to 13 residues. V lost 3 bases to trimming and J lost 9 bases, with 9 bases between them. CDR3 sequence: CASSEQVGNVLTF. In DNA form, the CDR3 reads TGTGCCAGCAGTGAGCAGGTGGGCAACGTCCTGACTTTC.

This clonotype was counted between two and nine times. The chain recombines TRBV6-5 with TRBJ2-1; 10 bases match TRBD1. The CDR3 consists of 18 residues. Germline V gives CDR1 MNHEY, CDR2 SVGAGI. V lost 1 base, J lost 4 bases, and 10 bases stayed unmatched. The CDR3 bases are TGTGCCAGCAGTTACTTTGGTCACCGGGACAGGGGTTACAATGAGCAGTTCTTC. This encodes CASSYFGHRDRGYNEQFF.

DNA of the CDR3: TGTGCCACCAGCAGATATGGGTCTGGGGCCAACGTCCTGACTTTC. Translated: CATSRYGSGANVLTF. J is TRBJ2-6 and V is TRBV15; D remains unclear. Germline loops: CDR1 LNHNV, CDR2 YYDKDF (reference sequence). V lost 2 bases and J lost 1, with 6 bases in between. CDR3 length equals 15 residues. The entire variable domain, with the rest obtained from reference TRBV15 and TRBJ2-6, is as follows: DAMVIQNPRYQVTQFGKPVTLSCSQTLNHNVMYWYQQKSSQAPKLLFHYYDKDFNNEADTPDNFQSRRPNTSFCFLDIRSPGLGDTAMYLCATSRYGSGANVLTFGAGSRLTVL.

This clonotype was seen a handful of times. V usage is TRBV29-1 and J usage is TRBJ2-3; 10 nucleotides agree with TRBD1. V shed 4 bases and J 2 bases; nucleotides not matched to a gene: 6. Germline CDR1 SQVTM, CDR2 ANQGSEA. The CDR3 sequence is 15 residues long. The CDR3 is CSVGRTGGTTDTQYF. CDR3 nucleotide sequence: TGCAGCGTTGGTCGGACAGGGGGTACCACAGATACGCAGTATTTT.

This clonotype was seen at least ten times. The chain carries TRBV12-3 or TRBV12-4 and TRBJ1-5, with TRBD1 matching over 11 bases. The CDR3 extends over 14 amino acids. The J segment lost 3 bases and the V segment lost 6 bases, leaving 1 base of the junction unmatched. The CDR3 nucleotides read TGTGCCAGCAGGGGACAGGGGGACAATCAGCCCCAGCATTTT. This codes for CASRGQGDNQPQHF.

This clonotype has a handful of counts. The chain joins TRBV11-1 to TRBJ2-6; 8 nucleotides match TRBD2. The V gene end was trimmed by 3 bases and the J gene end by 5 bases; junction bases not matched to a gene: 12. The CDR3 totals 18 residues. CDR1 is SGHAT, CDR2 FQDESV, per germline (reference sequence). The CDR3 sequence: CASSFPRGAIIRANVLTF. The CDR3 bases are TGTGCCAGCAGCTTCCCGCGGGGGGCTATAATTAGGGCCAACGTCCTGACTTTC. The whole variable domain, remainder taken from reference TRBV11-1 and TRBJ2-6, is EAEVAQSPRYKITEKSQAVAFWCDPISGHATLYWYRQILGQGPELLVQFQDESVVDDSQLPKDRFSAERLKGVDSTLKIQPAELGDSAMYLCASSFPRGAIIRANVLTFGAGSRLTVL.

V gene TRBV5-4 combines with J gene TRBJ1-2; D may be TRBD1 (5 bases). Germline V gene sequence: CDR1 SGHNT, CDR2 YYREEE (reference sequence). V lost 3 bases, J lost 2 bases, and 14 bases lay in between. The length of the CDR3 is 15 residues. The CDR3 region is CASSSVGAANYGYTF. DNA of the CDR3: TGTGCCAGCAGCTCCGTCGGGGCAGCCAACTATGGCTACACCTTC.

The genes are TRBV30 and TRBJ1-1; D unresolved. Trimming took off 5 bases at V and 1 base at J, with 11 bases between the two ends. Germline CDR1 GTSNPN, CDR2 SVGIG (reference sequence). CDR3 length equals 13 residues. This CDR3 reads CAWVKIKNTEAFF. CDR3 in DNA: TGTGCCTGGGTCAAGATTAAGAACACTGAAGCTTTCTTT. Filled out from reference TRBV30 and TRBJ1-1, the complete variable domain reads SQTIHQWPATLVQPVGSPLSLECTVEGTSNPNLYWYRQAAGRGLQLLFYSVGIGQISSEVPQNLSASRPQDRQFILSSKKLLLSDSGFYLCAWVKIKNTEAFFGQGTRLTVV.

This chain uses TRBV6-2 or TRBV6-3 with TRBJ2-7; 8 bases fit TRBD2. The CDR3 is made up of 19 amino acids. The V gene end was trimmed by 5 bases and the J gene end by 3 bases; junction bases not matched to a gene: 21. Germline-derived CDR1 and CDR2 are MNHEY and SVGEGT. The CDR3 DNA sequence: TGTGCCAGCAGTCGGACTAGCAGAGACCCGGATTCCCTAAACTACGAGCAGTACGTC. It is translated as CASSRTSRDPDSLNYEQYV.

The chain is built from TRBV20-1 and TRBJ2-7; either TRBD1 or TRBD2 may supply D (5 bases each). This CDR3 has 16 residues. Trimming took off 5 bases at V and 1 base at J, with 21 bases between the two ends. CDR1 and CDR2 (germline): DFQATT, SNEGSKA (reference sequence). CDR3 sequence reads: CSAQSYVGDRSYEQYF. The CDR3 DNA is TGCAGTGCTCAGTCCTACGTTGGGGACCGGTCCTACGAGCAGTACTTC.

The V gene is TRBV14, the J gene TRBJ2-5; D perhaps matches TRBD2 (5 bases). The CDR3 contains 17 residues. Trimming took off 4 bases at V and 2 bases at J, with 20 bases between the two ends. Germline CDR1 reads SGHDN; CDR2 reads FVKESK. The CDR3 DNA sequence: TGTGCCAGCAGCCTTCTGGGCGTGGGGAGCCTTCAAGAGACCCAGTACTTC. Its protein product is CASSLLGVGSLQETQYF.